This T cell receptor beta chain derives from a study of OX40 agonist ivuxolimab in advanced cancers. The overall study: Two patients with cutaneous melanoma and one with hepatocellular carcinoma, three in total, showed partial responses.

Repertoires were generated with immunoSEQ multiplex PCR, while TCRdb's copy carries only in-frame clones and drops some. The table shows 30,000 to 45,000 clones, with 88% occurring only once. This CDR3 is built from 15 residues. The ends lost 3 bases at V and 2 bases at J; junction bases unmatched: 6. Germline CDR1 is MNHEY and CDR2 is SMNVEV (reference sequence). Study-level results: At doses 0.1 to 3.0 mg/kg, CD4+ and CD8+ clones expanded. The work left the antigen specificity of expanded peripheral T cells undetermined. Some patients who did not respond also had low normalized T-cell clonal expansion.

A word on this clone: What it binds is not known.

This material consisted of CD4+ or CD8+ T cells sorted from blood, taken in a trial of the OX40 agonist ivuxolimab. V is TRBV27 and J is TRBJ2-7; 8 bases line up with TRBD1. The sequence derives from an adult with an advanced solid tumor such as melanoma, head and neck, liver or kidney cancer. In DNA form, the CDR3 reads TGTGCCAGCAGTTTCCTGGGGACAGGTACCTACGAGCAGTACTTC. Protein product: CASSFLGTGTYEQYF.